Detailed here is one T cell receptor beta chain. Clones were read by immunoSEQ multiplex PCR, and TCRdb kept only the in-frame ones, dropping some. The sample lists about 40,000 clones, around nine tenths seen once, with over 0.95% in the top ten. This entry is derived from a study of T cell changes during pregnancy in multiple sclerosis. Between the trimmed V and J ends, which lost 0 bases and 12 bases, there was a span of 21 bases. Germline V gene sequence: CDR1 SGHRS, CDR2 YFSETQ. The CDR3 covers 16 residues. The sample here was peripheral blood, taken before pregnancy. The receptor was isolated from a female donor with multiple sclerosis, enrolled in a pregnancy study. The rearrangement joins TRBV5-1 to TRBJ1-4; the D is unclear. For the CDR3, the DNA is TGCGCCAGCAGCTTGGCGGGCAGCCTCAATGACGGGGAACTGTTTTTT. This codes for CASSLAGSLNDGELFF.